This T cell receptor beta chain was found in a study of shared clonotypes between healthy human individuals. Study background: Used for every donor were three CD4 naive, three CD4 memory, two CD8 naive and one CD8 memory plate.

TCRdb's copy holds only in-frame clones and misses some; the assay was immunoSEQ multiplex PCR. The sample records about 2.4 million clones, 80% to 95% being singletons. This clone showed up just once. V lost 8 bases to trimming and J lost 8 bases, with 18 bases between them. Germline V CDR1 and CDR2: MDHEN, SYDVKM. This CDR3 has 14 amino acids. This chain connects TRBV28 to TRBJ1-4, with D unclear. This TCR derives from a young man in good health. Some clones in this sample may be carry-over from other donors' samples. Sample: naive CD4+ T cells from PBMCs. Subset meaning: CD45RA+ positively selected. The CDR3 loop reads CASCEPGEGEKLFF. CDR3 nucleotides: TGTGCCAGCTGTGAGCCAGGCGAGGGAGAAAAACTGTTTTTT.